This T cell receptor (beta chain) was obtained from a study of OX40 agonist ivuxolimab in advanced cancers. Study context: As their treatment, patients were administered ivuxolimab, an agonistic anti-OX40 (CD134) antibody.

Details on this clone: Its antigen is unidentified.

Study conclusions and caveats: At 0.1-3.0 mg/kg, partial responders had clonal expansion among the lowest observed. The antigen specificity of the peripheral T cells (those that were expanded) was not determined.

Libraries were prepared by immunoSEQ multiplex PCR; TCRdb keeps only in-frame clonotypes and omits some of them. Seen here are under 90,000 clones, about 90% observed once, and the top ten hold more than 1.5%. The germline gives CDR1 SGHNT, CDR2 YYREEE (reference sequence). The V gene end was trimmed by 4 bases and the J gene end by 0 bases; junction bases not matched to a gene: 7. This CDR3 has 17 amino acids. The sequences come from CD4+ or CD8+ T cells sorted from blood, collected in a trial of the OX40 agonist ivuxolimab. The TCR was taken from an adult with an advanced solid tumor such as melanoma, head and neck, liver or kidney cancer. This sequence joins TRBV5-4 and TRBJ2-3; 11 bases fit TRBD1. The CDR3 DNA follows: TGTGCCAGCAGCCCTGGACAGGGGGCTTTTAGCACAGATACGCAGTATTTT. Translation: CASSPGQGAFSTDTQYF.